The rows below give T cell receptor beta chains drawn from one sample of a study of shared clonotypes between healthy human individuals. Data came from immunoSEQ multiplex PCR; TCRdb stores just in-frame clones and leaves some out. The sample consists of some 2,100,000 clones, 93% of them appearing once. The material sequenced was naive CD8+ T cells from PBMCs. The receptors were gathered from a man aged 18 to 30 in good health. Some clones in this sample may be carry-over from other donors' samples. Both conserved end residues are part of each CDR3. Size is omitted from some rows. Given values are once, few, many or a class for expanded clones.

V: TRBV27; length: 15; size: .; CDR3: CASSARTGMWETQYF
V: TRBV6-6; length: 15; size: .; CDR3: CASRKDRASNQPQHF
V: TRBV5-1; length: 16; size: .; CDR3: CASSLSWSHLGEKLFF
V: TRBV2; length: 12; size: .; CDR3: CASRGDSYEQYF
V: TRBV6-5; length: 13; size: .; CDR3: CASSAGPSYEQYF
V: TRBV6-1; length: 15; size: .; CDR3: CASRGLAGVPDTQYF
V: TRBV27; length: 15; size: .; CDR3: CASTMTGSPFYEQYF
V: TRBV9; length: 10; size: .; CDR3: CASTGYGYTF
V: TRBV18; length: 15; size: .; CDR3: CASSPTGGAENEQFF
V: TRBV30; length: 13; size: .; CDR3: CAWRSPRDYGYTF
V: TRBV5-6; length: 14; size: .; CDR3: CASSFGRGNTEAFF
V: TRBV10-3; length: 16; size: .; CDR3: CAISETKTGGAYGYTF
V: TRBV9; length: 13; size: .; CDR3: CASSNTGIGELFF
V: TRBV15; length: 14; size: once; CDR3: CATRGTATNEKLFF
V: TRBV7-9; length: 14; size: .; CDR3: CASSEPYRGREQYF
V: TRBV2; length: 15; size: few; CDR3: CASRDGPYSNQPQHF
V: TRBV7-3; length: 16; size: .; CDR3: CASRAEVGTLNTEAFF
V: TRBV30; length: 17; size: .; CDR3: CAWTTNDLAGEAYEQYF
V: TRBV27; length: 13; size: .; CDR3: CASSAYMNTEAFF
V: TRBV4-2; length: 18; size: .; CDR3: CASSQTQTHGTYTGELFF
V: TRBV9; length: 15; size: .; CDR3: CASSVVQGPNYGYTF